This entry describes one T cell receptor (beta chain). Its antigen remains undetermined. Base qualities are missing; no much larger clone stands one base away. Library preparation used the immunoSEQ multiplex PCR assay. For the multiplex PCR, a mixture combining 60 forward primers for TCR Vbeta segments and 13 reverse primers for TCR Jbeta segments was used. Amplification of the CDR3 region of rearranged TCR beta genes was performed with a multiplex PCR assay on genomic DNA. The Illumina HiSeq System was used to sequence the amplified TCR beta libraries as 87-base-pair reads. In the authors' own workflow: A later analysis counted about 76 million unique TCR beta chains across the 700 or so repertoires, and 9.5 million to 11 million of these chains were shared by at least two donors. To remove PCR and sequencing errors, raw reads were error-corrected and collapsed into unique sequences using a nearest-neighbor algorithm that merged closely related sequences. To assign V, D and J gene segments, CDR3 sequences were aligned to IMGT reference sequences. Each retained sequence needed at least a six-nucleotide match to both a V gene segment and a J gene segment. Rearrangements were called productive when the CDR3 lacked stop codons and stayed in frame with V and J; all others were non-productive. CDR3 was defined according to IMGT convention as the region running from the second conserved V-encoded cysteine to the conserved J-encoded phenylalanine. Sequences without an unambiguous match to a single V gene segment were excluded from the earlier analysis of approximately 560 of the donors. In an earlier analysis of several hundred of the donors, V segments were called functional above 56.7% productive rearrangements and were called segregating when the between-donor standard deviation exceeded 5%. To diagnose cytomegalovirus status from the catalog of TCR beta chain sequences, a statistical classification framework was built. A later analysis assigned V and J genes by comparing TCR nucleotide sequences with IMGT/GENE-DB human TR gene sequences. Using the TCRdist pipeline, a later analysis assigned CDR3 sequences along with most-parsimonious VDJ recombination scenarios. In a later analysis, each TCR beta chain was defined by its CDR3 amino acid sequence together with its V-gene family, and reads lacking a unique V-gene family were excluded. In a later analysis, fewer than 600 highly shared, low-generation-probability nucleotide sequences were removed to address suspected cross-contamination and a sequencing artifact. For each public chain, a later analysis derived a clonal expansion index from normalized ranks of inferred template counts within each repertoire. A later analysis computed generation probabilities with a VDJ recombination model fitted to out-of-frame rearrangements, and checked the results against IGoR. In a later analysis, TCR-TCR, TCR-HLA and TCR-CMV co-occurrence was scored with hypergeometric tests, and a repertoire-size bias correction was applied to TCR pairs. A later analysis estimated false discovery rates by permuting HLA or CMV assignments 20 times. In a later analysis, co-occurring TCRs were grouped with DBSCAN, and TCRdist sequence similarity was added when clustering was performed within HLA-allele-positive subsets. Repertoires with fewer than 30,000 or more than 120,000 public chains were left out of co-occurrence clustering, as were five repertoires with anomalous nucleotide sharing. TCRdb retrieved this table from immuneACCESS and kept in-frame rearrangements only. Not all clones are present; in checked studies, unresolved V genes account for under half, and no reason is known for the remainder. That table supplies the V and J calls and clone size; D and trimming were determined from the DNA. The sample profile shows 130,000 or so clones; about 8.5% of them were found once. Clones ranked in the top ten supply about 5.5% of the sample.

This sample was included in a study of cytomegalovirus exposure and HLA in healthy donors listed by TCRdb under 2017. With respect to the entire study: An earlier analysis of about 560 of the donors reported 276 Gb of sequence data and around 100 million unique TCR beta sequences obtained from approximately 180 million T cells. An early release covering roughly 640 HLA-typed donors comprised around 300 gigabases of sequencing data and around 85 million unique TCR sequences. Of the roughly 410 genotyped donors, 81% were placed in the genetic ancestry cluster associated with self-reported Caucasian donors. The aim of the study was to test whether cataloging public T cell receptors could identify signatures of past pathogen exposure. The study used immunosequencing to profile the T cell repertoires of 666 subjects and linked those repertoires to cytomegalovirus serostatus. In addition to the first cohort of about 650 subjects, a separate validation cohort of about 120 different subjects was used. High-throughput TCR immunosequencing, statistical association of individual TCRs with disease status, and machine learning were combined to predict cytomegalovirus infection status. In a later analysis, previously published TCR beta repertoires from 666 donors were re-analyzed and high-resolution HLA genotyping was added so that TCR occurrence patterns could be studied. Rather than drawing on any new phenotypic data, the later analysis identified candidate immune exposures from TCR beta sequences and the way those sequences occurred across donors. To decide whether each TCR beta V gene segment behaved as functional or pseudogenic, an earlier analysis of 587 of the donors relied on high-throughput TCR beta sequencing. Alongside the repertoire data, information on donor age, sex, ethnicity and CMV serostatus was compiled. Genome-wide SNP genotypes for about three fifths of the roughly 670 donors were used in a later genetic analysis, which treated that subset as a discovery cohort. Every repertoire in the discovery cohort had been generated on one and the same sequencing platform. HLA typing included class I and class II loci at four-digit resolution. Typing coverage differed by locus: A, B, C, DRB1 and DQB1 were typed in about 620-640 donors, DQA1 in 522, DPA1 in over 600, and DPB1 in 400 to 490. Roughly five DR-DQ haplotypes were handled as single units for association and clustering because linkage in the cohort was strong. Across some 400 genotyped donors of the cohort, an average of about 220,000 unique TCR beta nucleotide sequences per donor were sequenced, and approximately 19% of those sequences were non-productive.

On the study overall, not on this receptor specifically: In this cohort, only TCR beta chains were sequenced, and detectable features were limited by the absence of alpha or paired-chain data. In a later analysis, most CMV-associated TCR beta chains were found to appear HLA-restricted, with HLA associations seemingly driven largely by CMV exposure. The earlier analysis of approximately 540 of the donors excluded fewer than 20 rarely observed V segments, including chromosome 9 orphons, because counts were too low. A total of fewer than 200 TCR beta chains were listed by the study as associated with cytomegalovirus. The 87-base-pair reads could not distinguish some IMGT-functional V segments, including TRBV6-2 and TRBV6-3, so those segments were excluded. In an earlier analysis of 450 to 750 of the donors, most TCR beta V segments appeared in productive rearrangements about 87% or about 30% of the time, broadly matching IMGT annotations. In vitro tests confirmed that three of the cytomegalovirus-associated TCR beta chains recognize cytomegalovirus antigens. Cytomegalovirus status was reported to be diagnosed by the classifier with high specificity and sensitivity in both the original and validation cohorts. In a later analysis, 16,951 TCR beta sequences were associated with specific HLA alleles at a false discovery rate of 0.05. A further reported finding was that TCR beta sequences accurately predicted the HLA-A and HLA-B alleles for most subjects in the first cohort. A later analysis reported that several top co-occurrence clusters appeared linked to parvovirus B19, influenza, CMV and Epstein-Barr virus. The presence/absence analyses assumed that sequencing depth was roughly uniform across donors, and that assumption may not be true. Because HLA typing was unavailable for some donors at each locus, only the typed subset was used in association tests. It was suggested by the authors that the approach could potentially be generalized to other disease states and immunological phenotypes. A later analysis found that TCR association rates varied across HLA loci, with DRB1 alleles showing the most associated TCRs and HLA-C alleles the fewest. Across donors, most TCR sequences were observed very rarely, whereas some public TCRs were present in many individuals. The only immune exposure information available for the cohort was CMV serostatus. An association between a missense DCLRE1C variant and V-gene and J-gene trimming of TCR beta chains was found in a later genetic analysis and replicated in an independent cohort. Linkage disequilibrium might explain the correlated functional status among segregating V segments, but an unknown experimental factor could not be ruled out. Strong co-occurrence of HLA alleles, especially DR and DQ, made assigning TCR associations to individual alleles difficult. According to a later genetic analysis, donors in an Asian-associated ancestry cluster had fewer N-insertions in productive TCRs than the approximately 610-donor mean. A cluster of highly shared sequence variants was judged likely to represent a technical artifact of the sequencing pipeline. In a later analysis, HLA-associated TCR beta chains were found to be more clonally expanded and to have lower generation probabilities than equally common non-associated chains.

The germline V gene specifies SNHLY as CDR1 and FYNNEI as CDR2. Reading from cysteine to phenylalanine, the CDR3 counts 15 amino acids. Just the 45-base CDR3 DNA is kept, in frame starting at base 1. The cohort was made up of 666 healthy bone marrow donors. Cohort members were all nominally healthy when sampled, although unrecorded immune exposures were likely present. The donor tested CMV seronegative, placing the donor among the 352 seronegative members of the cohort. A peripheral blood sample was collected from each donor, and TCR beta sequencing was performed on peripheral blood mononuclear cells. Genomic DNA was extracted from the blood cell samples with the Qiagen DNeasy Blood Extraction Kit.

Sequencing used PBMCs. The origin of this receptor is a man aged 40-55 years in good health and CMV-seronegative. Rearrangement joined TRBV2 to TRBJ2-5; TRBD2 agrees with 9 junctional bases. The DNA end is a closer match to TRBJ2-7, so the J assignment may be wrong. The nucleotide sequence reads TGTGCCAGCAGGACGAGCGGGGGGCAACCCTACGAGCAGTACTTC. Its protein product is CASRTSGGQPYEQYF.